The 4 T cell receptor beta chains below were found in one sample sequenced in a study of blood T cell repertoires in COVID-19. Only in-frame clones appear in the TCRdb table, and some are missing; sequencing was by immunoSEQ multiplex PCR. The profile shows about 110,000 clones, 85% of them singletons. Sequences were obtained from peripheral blood. The receptors here all came from a human donor in a cohort sampled during active COVID-19.

This chain joins TRBV7-3 and TRBJ1-1; 8 nucleotides align to TRBD1. CDR3 length equals 16 residues. The germline CDR1 and CDR2 sequences are SGHTA and FQGTGA. V trimming: 5 bases; J trimming: 4 bases; junction bases outside the gene matches: 12. Here the CDR3 reads CASSMNRQGPSTEAFF. The CDR3 DNA is TGTGCCAGCAGCATGAACCGACAGGGGCCATCCACTGAAGCTTTCTTT.

The V gene is TRBV19, the J gene TRBJ1-3, with D unclear. The germline CDR1 and CDR2 sequences are LNHDA and SQIVND (reference sequence). The V and J ends lost 0 bases and 0 bases respectively, with 6 bases between them. This CDR3 has 15 residues. The CDR3 spells CASSIDRFSGNTIYF. The CDR3 nucleotides are TGTGCCAGTAGTATAGACCGGTTCTCTGGAAACACCATATATTTT. Full variable domain (rest looked up from reference TRBV19 and TRBJ1-3): DGGITQSPKYLFRKEGQNVTLSCEQNLNHDAMYWYRQDPGQGLRLIYYSQIVNDFQKGDIAEGYSVSREKKESFPLTVTSAQKNPTAFYLCASSIDRFSGNTIYFGEGSWLTVV.

This chain joins TRBV7-2 and TRBJ2-2; 7 bases map to TRBD1. V shed 3 bases, J shed 5 bases, and the junction held 12 bases outside the gene matches. The length of the CDR3 is 17 residues. The germline V gene encodes CDR1 SGHTA and CDR2 FQGNSA. The CDR3 DNA reads as TGTGCCAGCAGCTTCCACAGGGAAAGGGGGCTAACCGGGGAGCTGTTTTTT. Translating it yields CASSFHRERGLTGELFF.

V is TRBV6-5 and J is TRBJ1-1, with 9 bases aligning to TRBD1. Per germline, CDR1 MNHEY and CDR2 SVGAGI. This CDR3 has 15 amino acids. J was trimmed by 4 bases and V by 10 bases; bases with no gene match: 13. CDR3 DNA: TGTGCCACCGAGAATACAGGGGGCCAACCCACTGAAGCTTTCTTT. Translating it yields CATENTGGQPTEAFF.